The 10 T cell receptor beta chains in this list originate from one sample, sequenced in a study. In TCRdb, the 5' RACE reads were re-called with MiXCR into one record per CDR3 protein. The table shows roughly 69,000 distinct CDR3 sequences, with about 22% occurring only once. Sequenced sample: memory CD4+ T cells sorted from a lymph node. Stated subset: memory CD4+ T cells, CD4+CD45RO+CD25-. These receptors were collected from a female donor with breast cancer.

J is TRBJ2-5 and V is TRBV11-1; TRBD2 aligns across 7 bases. The closer fit of TRBJ2-3 to the DNA end suggests the J call may be wrong. CDR1 and CDR2 (germline): SGHAT, FQDESV (reference sequence). The CDR3 totals 16 residues. The CDR3 coding sequence is TGTGCCAGCAGCGCGAACCCCGGGTCGACTAGCCCTATGCAGTATTTT. It is translated as CASSANPGSTSPMQYF.

This chain links TRBV5-1 with TRBJ2-5; TRBD2 matches at 14 bases. The CDR3 loop spans 18 amino acids. Germline assignment: CDR1 SGHRS and CDR2 YFSETQ. Trimming took 3 bases from V and 2 from J; bases not matched to a gene: 9. CDR3 in amino acids: CASSYGTSGRPGQETQYF. The CDR3 DNA reads TGCGCCAGCAGCTACGGGACTAGCGGGAGACCGGGGCAAGAGACCCAGTACTTC. The entire variable domain, with the rest obtained from reference TRBV5-1 and TRBJ2-5, is as follows: KAGVTQTPRYLIKTRGQQVTLSCSPISGHRSVSWYQQTPGQGLQFLFEYFSETQRNKGNFPGRFSGRQFSNSRSEMNVSTLELGDSALYLCASSYGTSGRPGQETQYFGPGTRLLVL.

This clonotype was found a few times. The chain uses TRBV25-1 and TRBJ2-5, with TRBD1 matching 10 bases. V trimming: 7 bases; J trimming: 7 bases; junction bases outside the gene matches: 12. The CDR3 is 15 residues long. The V gene's germline CDR1 is MGHDK and CDR2 SYGVNS. CDR3 bases: TGTGCCAGCAACCCCCCGGGACAGGGGACAGGGACCCAGTACTTC. Translated, it gives CASNPPGQGTGTQYF.

The V call is TRBV7-3, the J call TRBJ2-3, with D maybe TRBD2 (6 bases). V was cut by 0 bases and J by 0 bases, with 16 bases left in between. CDR1 is SGHTA, CDR2 FQGTGA, per germline. There are 18 residues in the CDR3. CDR3 coding DNA: TGTGCCAGCAGCTTAACTAGTCCCAGCGGGCAAAGCACAGATACGCAGTATTTT. Protein sequence: CASSLTSPSGQSTDTQYF.

The chain carries TRBV5-1 and TRBJ2-2, with D perhaps matching TRBD1 (6 bases). Looked up from germline, CDR1 is SGHRS and CDR2 is YFSETQ. V gave up 2 bases and J gave up 2 bases, with 7 bases separating them. This CDR3 comprises 14 residues. The DNA of the CDR3 is TGCGCCAGCAGCTTACAGGGCAACACCGGGGAGCTGTTTTTT. Encoded protein: CASSLQGNTGELFF.

The chain uses TRBV7-9 and TRBJ2-1, with 10 positions matching TRBD2. Losses at the gene ends were 2 bases for V and 5 bases for J; bases not matched to a gene: 6. CDR1 is SEHNR, CDR2 FQNEAQ, per germline (reference sequence). CDR3 length: 16 amino acids. The CDR3 region has the DNA TGTGCCAGCAGCTTATCCCTAGCGGGAGCCCACAATGAGCAGTTCTTC. Translated, it gives CASSLSLAGAHNEQFF. The whole variable domain, filled in from reference TRBV7-9 and TRBJ2-1, reads DTGVSQNPRHKITKRGQNVTFRCDPISEHNRLYWYRQTLGQGPEFLTYFQNEAQLEKSRLLSDRFSAERPKGSFSTLEIQRTEQGDSAMYLCASSLSLAGAHNEQFFGPGTRLTVL.

This clonotype showed up many times. The chain is built from TRBV20-1 and TRBJ1-2; D ambiguous. CDR3 length: 13 amino acids. From germline, CDR1 is DFQATT and CDR2 SNEGSKA (reference sequence). Trimming pared 4 bases from V and 3 bases from J, leaving 12 bases between. The CDR3 loop is CSAKAFVDYGYTF. DNA for the CDR3: TGCAGTGCTAAGGCCTTTGTTGACTATGGCTACACCTTC.

The table lists this clonotype with a few counts. The V call is TRBV5-1, the J call TRBJ1-4; D unclear. The CDR3 contains 14 residues. The V gene's germline CDR1 is SGHRS and CDR2 YFSETQ. Deletions cut 1 base from V and 3 bases from J, with 7 bases between. As DNA, the CDR3 is TGCGCCAGCAGCTTGTTGCGGCCTAATGAAAAACTGTTTTTT. This gives the protein CASSLLRPNEKLFF.

This clonotype was seen repeatedly, ten times or more. This chain links TRBV20-1 with TRBJ2-5; perhaps TRBD2 as D (5 bases). In germline, CDR1 is DFQATT, CDR2 SNEGSKA (reference sequence). V lost 3 bases and J 4 bases, leaving 15 bases between the germline ends. CDR3 size: 14 residues. The CDR3 DNA sequence: TGCAGTGCTAGGAATGCGAGGGAGTTAGAGACCCAGTACTTC. Amino acid sequence: CSARNARELETQYF.

This clonotype has just a few counts. The rearrangement joins TRBV4-1 to TRBJ2-3, with 14 bases aligning to TRBD2. The CDR3 extends over 18 amino acids. Trimming cost V 4 bases and J 5 bases; bases outside gene matches: 11. The germline CDR1 and CDR2 sequences are MGHRA and YSYEKL. In DNA form, the CDR3 reads TGCGCCAGCAGCCTTATCCGGACTAGCGGGGGGCGGGGAGATACGCAGTATTTT. This sequence encodes CASSLIRTSGGRGDTQYF.